This TCR beta chain comes out of a study of Tregs in tolerant kidney transplant recipients. For the study at large: Antibodies separated recipient from donor cells.

Measured with immunoSEQ multiplex PCR; TCRdb has only the in-frame clones, and not every one. Among just over 30,000 clones listed, about four fifths were seen once. CDR1 SGHDN and CDR2 FVKESK come from the germline V gene. The CDR3 runs to 17 residues. The V gene end was trimmed by 1 base and the J gene end by 2 bases; junction bases not matched to a gene: 11. Whole-study findings and limits: Expanding Tregs on activated donor B cells appeared to best identify donor-specific TCRbeta clones.

In this sample, this clone turned up once. What it recognizes is unknown. The sample was Tregs from blood cultured with allogeneic cells. The rearrangement joins TRBV14 to TRBJ2-7; 7 bases are a match to TRBD2. This receptor was obtained from a human donor in good health. CDR3 DNA sequence: TGTGCCAGCAGCCAAGGGGAGCCCGGGACTACCCCCTACGAGCAGTACTTC. The encoded protein is CASSQGEPGTTPYEQYF.